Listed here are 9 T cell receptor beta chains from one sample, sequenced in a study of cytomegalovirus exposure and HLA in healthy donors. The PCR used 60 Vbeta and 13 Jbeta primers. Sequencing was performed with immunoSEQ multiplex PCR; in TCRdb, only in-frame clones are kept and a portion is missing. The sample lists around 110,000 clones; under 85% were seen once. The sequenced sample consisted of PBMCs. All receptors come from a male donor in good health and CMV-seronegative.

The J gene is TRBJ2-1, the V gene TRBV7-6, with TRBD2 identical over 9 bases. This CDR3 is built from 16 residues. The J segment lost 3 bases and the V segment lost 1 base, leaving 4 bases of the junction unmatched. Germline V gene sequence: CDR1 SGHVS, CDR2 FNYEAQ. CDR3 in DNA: TGTGCCAGCAGCTTAGTGGGGACTAGCCTCTACAATGAGCAGTTCTTC. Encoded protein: CASSLVGTSLYNEQFF.

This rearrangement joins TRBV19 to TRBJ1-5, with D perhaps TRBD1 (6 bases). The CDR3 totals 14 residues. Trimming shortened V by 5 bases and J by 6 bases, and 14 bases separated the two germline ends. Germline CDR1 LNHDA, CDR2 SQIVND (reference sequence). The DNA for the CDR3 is TGTGCCAGTAGTTCCGGGGGGGGCGGTCAGCCCCAGCATTTT. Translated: CASSSGGGGQPQHF.

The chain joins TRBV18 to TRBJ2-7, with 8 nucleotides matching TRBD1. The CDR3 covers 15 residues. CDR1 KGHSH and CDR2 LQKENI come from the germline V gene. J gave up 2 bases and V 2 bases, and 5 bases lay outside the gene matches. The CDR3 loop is CASSPGTGQAYEQYF. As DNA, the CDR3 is TGTGCCAGCTCACCAGGGACAGGCCAGGCCTACGAGCAGTACTTC.

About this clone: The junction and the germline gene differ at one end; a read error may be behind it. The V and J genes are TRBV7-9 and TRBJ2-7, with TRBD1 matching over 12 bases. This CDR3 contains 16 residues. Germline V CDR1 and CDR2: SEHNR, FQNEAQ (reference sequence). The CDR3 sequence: CASSRYGTGGSHEQYF. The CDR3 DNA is TGTGCCAGCAGCCGATACGGGACAGGGGGCTCCCACGAGCAGTACTTC.

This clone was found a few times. CDR3 in DNA: TGTGCCAGCAAGGCGGGAGGGCCTATGTACGAGCAGTACTTC. Translating it yields CASKAGGPMYEQYF. The chain employs TRBV13 and TRBJ2-7; TRBD2 matches at 9 bases. The ends lost 7 bases at V and 4 bases at J; junction bases unmatched: 8. Germline lookup yields CDR1 PRHDT and CDR2 FYEKMQ (reference sequence). The CDR3 has 14 amino acids.

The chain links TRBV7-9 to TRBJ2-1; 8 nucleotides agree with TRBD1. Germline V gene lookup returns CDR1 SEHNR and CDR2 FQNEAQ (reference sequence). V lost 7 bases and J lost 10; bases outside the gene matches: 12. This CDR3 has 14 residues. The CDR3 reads CASNNWQGAGEQFF. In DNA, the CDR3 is TGTGCCAGCAACAACTGGCAGGGGGCAGGGGAGCAGTTCTTC.

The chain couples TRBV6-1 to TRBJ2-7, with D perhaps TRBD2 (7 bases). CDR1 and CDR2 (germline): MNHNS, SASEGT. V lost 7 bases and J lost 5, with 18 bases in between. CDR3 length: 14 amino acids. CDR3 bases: TGTGCCAGCAAATTAACAGGGACTATACACGAGCAGTACTTC. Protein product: CASKLTGTIHEQYF.

The CDR3 sequence: CASKGTGVGEQFF. DNA of the CDR3: TGTGCCAGCAAGGGGACAGGGGTCGGTGAGCAGTTCTTC. The chain joins TRBV27 to TRBJ2-1; 10 positions match TRBD1. Per germline, CDR1 MNHEY and CDR2 SMNVEV (reference sequence). This CDR3 is built from 13 residues. Losses at the gene ends were 7 bases for V and 9 bases for J; bases not matched to a gene: 6.

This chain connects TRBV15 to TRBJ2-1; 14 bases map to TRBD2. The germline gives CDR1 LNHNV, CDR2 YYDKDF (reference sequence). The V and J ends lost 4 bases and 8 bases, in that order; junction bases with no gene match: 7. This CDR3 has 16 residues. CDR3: CATSKRTSGGRDEQFF. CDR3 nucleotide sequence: TGTGCCACCAGCAAACGGACTAGCGGGGGGAGGGATGAGCAGTTCTTC.